What follows are 3 T cell receptor beta chains derived from one specimen sequenced in a study of CXCR3 chemokines and chemotherapy response in bladder cancer. TCRdb redid the calling of the PCR reads with MiXCR, one entry per CDR3 protein. The repertoire holds 12,000 or so distinct CDR3 sequences, with roughly 12% as singletons. This sample was gathered from a patient whose treatment included neoadjuvant chemotherapy. Receptors originate from a human donor with bladder cancer that did not respond to neoadjuvant chemotherapy.

In the case of this clonotype: A far larger clone is only one base removed, so a read error is likely. The chain couples TRBV6-1 to TRBJ2-7, with 11 bases that match TRBD2. CDR3 size: 15 residues. Germline V CDR1 and CDR2: MNHNS, SASEGT. As DNA, the CDR3 is TGTGCCAGCGGAGTACTAGCGGGAGAAGGATATGAGCAGCTCTTC. Translation: CASGVLAGEGYEQLF.

By frequency in the sample, this clonotype is medium-sized. This chain connects TRBV27 to TRBJ2-1, with D possibly being TRBD2 (5 bases). The CDR3 extends over 15 amino acids. The V end lost 4 bases, the J end lost 5 bases, and 15 bases lay between the germline ends. CDR1 MNHEY and CDR2 SMNVEV come from the germline V gene (reference sequence). For the CDR3, the DNA is TGTGCCAGCAGTTCGACTACCCAGTCGGACAATGAGCAGTTCTTC. Translating it yields CASSSTTQSDNEQFF.

This clonotype was picked up many times. The chain couples TRBV6-6 to TRBJ2-1; TRBD2 aligns across 14 bases. Trimming took 6 bases from V and 8 from J; bases not matched to a gene: 9. This CDR3 comprises 16 residues. Germline V gives CDR1 MNHNY, CDR2 SVGAGI (reference sequence). CDR3 sequence: CASSKGLAGGVDEQFF. The CDR3 DNA follows: TGTGCCAGCAGCAAAGGACTAGCGGGAGGTGTCGATGAGCAGTTCTTC.